This entry features one TCR beta chain sequence. One end of the junction is discordant with germline, which a read error may explain. This sample stems from a study of blood T cell repertoires in COVID-19. Study-wide background: Spain, Italy and the United States supplied samples that represented acute and convalescent COVID-19. From T cells, B-cell-depleted T cells, or PBMCs came the material, which was cDNA or gDNA.

In the original processing: For nucleated cells, counts were estimated from reference gene primer amplification. TCRdb's copy holds only in-frame clones and misses some; the assay was immunoSEQ multiplex PCR. The V and J calls and clone size come from that table; D and trimming were worked out from the DNA. The sample includes some 200,000 clones, 60% to 80% seen only once; the top ten take approximately 26%. Germline CDR1 is SNHLY and CDR2 is FYNNEI. CDR3 length: 14 residues. The clonotype comes from a woman between 70 and 85 years old with acute or convalescent COVID-19. J is TRBJ1-5 and V is TRBV2; the D is unclear. The specimen sequenced was peripheral blood. The CDR3 loop reads CASSEATTSQAQHF. The CDR3 DNA sequence: TGTGCCAGCAGTGAAGCTACAACTTCTCAGGCCCAGCATTTT.